This TCR beta chain was recorded in a study of read filtering for tumor transcriptome and immune sequencing. Study-level results: About four fifths of IR-seq clonotypes had a single read, yet these held about 3.5% of reads.

Germline assignment: CDR1 SNHLY and CDR2 FYNNEI. The V and J ends lost 5 bases and 7 bases respectively, with 15 bases between them. The CDR3 is 14 residues long. Worth noting for this clonotype: Its matching antigen is unknown.

From 300 to 400 ng of RNA, a library with molecular barcoded alpha/delta and beta/gamma adaptors was made. TCRdb fed the reads into MiXCR, producing one record per CDR3 protein. The top ten hold 9.5% to 12% of the sample, which has approximately 93,000 distinct CDR3 sequences, roughly 21% seen once. The receptor comes from a donor aged 40 or older with multiple myeloma. The chain combines TRBV2 with TRBJ1-5, with D tentatively TRBD1 (6 bases). The sequenced sample consisted of a population of CD138-negative cells sorted from bone marrow. The CDR3: CASSYQGGGQPQHF. CDR3 nucleotides: TGTGCCAGCAGTTACCAAGGGGGAGGCCAGCCCCAGCATTTT.